What follows is one T cell receptor beta chain and its context. At least ten counts were recorded for this clonotype. The clone's antigen remains unknown. Per-nucleotide qualities are absent, and no much larger clonotype sits a single base away. This specimen comes from a study of neurological immune-mediated disorders (dated by TCRdb to between 2018 and 2021). At the level of the whole study: The study compared peripheral blood TCR-beta repertoires of HTLV-I-associated myelopathy (HAM/TSP) patients, multiple sclerosis patients and healthy controls using UMI-based sequencing. Alongside PBMC samples, the set of about 100 TCR-beta libraries contained longitudinal samples, technical triplicates, and paired CD4+ and CD8+ T-cell subsets that had been sorted. Of the 68 subjects in the cohort, around 15 were HAM/TSP patients, some 35 were multiple sclerosis patients, and approximately 20 were healthy controls. General findings and caveats noted by the study authors: TCR clonal expansion was highest in HAM/TSP patients and lowest in MS patients, with MS patients falling below even healthy controls. Across subjects, expanded clones never shared an identical CDR3 amino acid sequence, which suggests that the TCR-beta repertoires in every group were private.

cDNA was synthesized by template-switch 5'RACE using a primer carrying a 10-nucleotide random unique molecular identifier by which each TCR transcript was tagged. Over 160 million TCR-beta sequences, covering 15-18 subjects, were produced in each sequencing run. The RNeasy kit was used for extraction of total RNA. Using the KAPA Real-time Library Amplification kit, TCR-beta VDJ regions were amplified with primers for the TCR constant region and the 5'RACE anchor. A first PCR added sample indexes and Illumina adaptors, and a second PCR then raised library yield. The roughly 650 bp TCR product was size-selected on a 2% E-gel SizeSelection system after Ampure bead purification. Before pooling, library quality was checked on a Bioanalyzer, concentration was measured with Qubit, and libraries were quantified with the Kapa Library Quantification kit. An Illumina HiSeq 2500 was used to sequence the libraries paired-end at 2 x 150 bp. To increase sequence diversity, about 24-32% phiX was spiked into each library pool. Turning to the authors' computational methods: The quality-filtered reads were processed with the UMI-based MiGEC pipeline, whose error correction step removed more than 80% of the raw TCR sequences. VDJ genes were aligned to IMGT germline references, and each clonotype was defined by a unique CDR3 amino acid sequence together with V-J genes. VDJtools evaluated clonal expansion, Shannon diversity and CDR3 relatedness (CalcPairwiseDistances, ClusterSamples); CLCbio workbench built phylogenetic trees. Expanded clones were defined as having at least 8 unique UMIs, based on coefficient-of-variation modelling across technical triplicates. Using fastp trimming at Q25 and MiXCR clonotype assembly, TCRdb reanalyzed the public sequencing data and kept in-frame beta chains. Each entry is one CDR3 protein sequence, shown with its most common DNA and genes. The V and J calls and clone size come from TCRdb's table, not from the authors' own analysis. Recorded for this sample are about 84,000 distinct CDR3 sequences; around a tenth of them occurred a single time. The top ten constitute about 1.7% of the sample.

The healthy controls were volunteers from blood banks in Maryland, USA. For the unsorted PBMC libraries, 2 million PBMCs were stored in RNAlater at -80 degrees C until RNA extraction and were used to generate the libraries. Peripheral blood was subjected to Ficoll-Hypaque density gradient centrifugation to isolate PBMCs, which were then cryopreserved in liquid nitrogen. This sequence was found in a man in his forties in good health. Sequencing was performed on PBMCs.

The nucleotide sequence is TGCGCCAGCAGCTCCCAGCGGGCGACAGATACGCAGTATTTT. Its coded protein is CASSSQRATDTQYF. In this chain, TRBV5-1 is recombined with TRBJ2-3; the best D guess is TRBD2, with 6 bases matching. The germline V gene yields SGHRS for CDR1 and YFSETQ for CDR2. From cysteine to phenylalanine, the CDR3 is 14 amino acids long. Kept here is only the CDR3 DNA, which spans 42 bases and is read in frame from base 1. The V and J ends are trimmed by 3 bases and 3 bases, leaving 11 bases between them.